These 5 T cell receptor beta chains were sequenced from one sample in a study of tumor-infiltrating lymphocytes in localized non-small cell lung cancer. Clones were sequenced by immunoSEQ multiplex PCR, and TCRdb holds only the in-frame ones, with some missing. The data contain about 16,000 clones, around three quarters of them singletons. Specimen: lung tumor tissue. The receptors here all came from a human donor with non-small cell lung cancer.

This rearrangement joins TRBV5-1 to TRBJ2-2; 7 bases are shared with TRBD2. This CDR3 spans 15 amino acids. The V gene end was trimmed by 2 bases and the J gene end by 6 bases; junction bases not matched to a gene: 7. Germline CDR1 is SGHRS and CDR2 is YFSETQ. Here the CDR3 DNA reads TGCGCCAGCAGCTTAGGACTAGGGGAGTCCGGGGAGCTGTTTTTT. Translating it yields CASSLGLGESGELFF.

This clone was seen more than once but under ten times. The chain recombines TRBV10-1 with TRBJ1-1; 7 bases fit TRBD1. CDR1 WNHNN and CDR2 SYGVQD come from the germline V gene (reference sequence). V trimming: 6 bases; J trimming: 8 bases; junction bases outside the gene matches: 9. The CDR3 has 13 residues. CDR3 in amino acids: CASSGTGVSEAFF. The CDR3 nucleotides are TGCGCCAGCAGCGGAACAGGGGTTTCCGAAGCTTTCTTT.

This clone turned up a few times. A much larger clonotype is one base distant, so this may be a read error. The gene calls are TRBV11-2 and TRBJ1-6, with D unclear. Germline CDR1 reads SGHAT; CDR2 reads FQNNGV. Trimming removed 2 bases at V and 3 bases at J, with 8 bases between. CDR3 length: 15 amino acids. CDR3 nucleotides: TGTGCCAGCAGCTTATCGCTAGACTATAATTCACCCCTCCACTTT. This encodes CASSLSLDYNSPLHF.

The chain recombines TRBV7-8 with TRBJ2-2; perhaps TRBD1 as D (5 bases). V lost 5 bases to trimming and J lost 0 bases, with 13 bases between them. Germline V lookup: CDR1 SGHVS, CDR2 FQNEAQ. The CDR3 sequence is 16 residues long. The CDR3 DNA reads TGTGCCAGCAGCCCTCGCCCAGGGTCGAACACCGGGGAGCTGTTTTTT. Translated, it gives CASSPRPGSNTGELFF. Supplemented by reference TRBV7-8 and TRBJ2-2, the full variable domain reads GAGVSQSPRYKVAKRGQDVALRCDPISGHVSLFWYQQALGQGPEFLTYFQNEAQLDKSGLPSDRFFAERPEGSVSTLKIQRTQQEDSAVYLCASSPRPGSNTGELFFGEGSRLTVL.

The DNA of the CDR3 is TGTGCCAGCAGTTACTTCCTAGCGGGGGCCCAAGAGACCCAGTACTTC. Its translation is CASSYFLAGAQETQYF. This rearrangement joins TRBV6-4 to TRBJ2-5, with TRBD2 matching 10 bases. The germline gives CDR1 MRHNA, CDR2 SNTAGT. After removal of 5 bases from V and 1 base from J, the junction contained 7 bases not matched to a gene. There are 16 residues in the CDR3.